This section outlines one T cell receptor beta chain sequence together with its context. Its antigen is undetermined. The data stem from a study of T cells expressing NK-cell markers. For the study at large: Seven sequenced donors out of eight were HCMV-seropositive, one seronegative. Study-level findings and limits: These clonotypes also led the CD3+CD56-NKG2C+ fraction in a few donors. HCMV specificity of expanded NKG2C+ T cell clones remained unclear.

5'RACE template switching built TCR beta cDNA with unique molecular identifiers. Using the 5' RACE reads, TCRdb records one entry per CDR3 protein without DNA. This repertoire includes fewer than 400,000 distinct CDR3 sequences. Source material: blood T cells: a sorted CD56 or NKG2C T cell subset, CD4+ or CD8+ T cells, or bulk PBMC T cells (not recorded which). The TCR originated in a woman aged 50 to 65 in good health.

The CDR3 loop reads CASSSLGAGGVSANYNEQFF. The chain couples TRBV5-1 to TRBJ2-1; TCRdb reports TRBD1, a call that lacks DNA to check it against. CDR1 SGHRS and CDR2 YFSETQ come from the germline V gene. The CDR3 totals 20 residues.